The clone carrying this T cell receptor (beta chain) has a count of ten or more. The data were obtained in a study of early T cells in non-severe SARS-CoV-2 infection. Using its own MiXCR run on the 5' RACE reads, TCRdb lists one record per CDR3 protein. The data hold nearly 55,000 distinct CDR3 sequences, with about 7.7% observed a single time. The germline V and J ends were trimmed by 3 bases and 4 bases, with 5 bases remaining between them. The CDR3 length is 12 residues. Germline V lookup: CDR1 MGHDK, CDR2 SYGVNS. The sequence was collected from an adult who was a healthcare worker with PCR-confirmed SARS-CoV-2 infection or an uninfected control (not recorded which). The material was whole blood, obtained at baseline. The V call is TRBV25-1, the J call TRBJ2-3; D is ambiguous. This CDR3 reads CASSDHPDTQYF. The DNA of the CDR3 is TGTGCCAGCAGTGACCATCCAGATACGCAGTATTTT.